This is a list of T cell receptor beta chains from one sample in a study of cytotoxic CD8 clonotypes in ibrutinib-treated CLL. The protocol was immunoSEQ multiplex PCR, while the TCRdb copy is restricted to in-frame clones and leaves out a portion. The data hold some 310,000 clones, with about 80% observed a single time. This specimen was PBMCs, taken before ibrutinib treatment. These receptors were collected from a human donor with chronic lymphocytic leukemia. Each CDR3 is given with its conserved first and last residue. The D gene is left open where the match is weak. Size is stated for part of the rows, as once, few or many counts, or as a class when the clone is expanded.

D gene: NA; V gene: TRBV4-1; J gene: TRBJ2-3; clone size: NA; CDR3 DNA: TGCGCCAGCAGCCAGGGGCCAAAGGCAGATACGCAGTATTTT; CDR3 protein: CASSQGPKADTQYF
D gene: NA; V gene: TRBV5-1; J gene: TRBJ2-4; clone size: NA; CDR3 DNA: TGCGCCAGCAGCTTGGACCCGGGGAGTACAAACATTCAGTACTTC; CDR3 protein: CASSLDPGSTNIQYF
D gene: NA; V gene: TRBV6-1; J gene: TRBJ2-2; clone size: once; CDR3 DNA: TGTGCCAGCCAGGAAATGCTGTCGCCCGGGGAGCTGTTTTTT; CDR3 protein: CASQEMLSPGELFF
D gene: NA; V gene: TRBV7-9; J gene: TRBJ2-7; clone size: NA; CDR3 DNA: TGTGCCAGCAGCTTGGACTACCCCGGGACAGACCTTACGAAGCAGTACTTC; CDR3 protein: CASSLDYPGTDLTKQYF
D gene: NA; V gene: TRBV27; J gene: TRBJ2-2; clone size: NA; CDR3 DNA: TGTGCCGGGTTCGGTGCCGGGGAGCTGTTTTTT; CDR3 protein: CAGFGAGELFF
D gene: TRBD2; V gene: TRBV15; J gene: TRBJ2-1; clone size: NA; CDR3 DNA: TGTGCCACCAGCAAAGGGACTAGCGGGGGCTATGAGCAGTTCTTC; CDR3 protein: CATSKGTSGGYEQFF
D gene: NA; V gene: TRBV5-1; J gene: TRBJ2-2; clone size: NA; CDR3 DNA: TGTGCCAGCAGCTTCGGGAGCCGCACCGGGGAGCTGTTTTTT; CDR3 protein: CASSFGSRTGELFF
D gene: TRBD1; V gene: TRBV10-3; J gene: TRBJ1-1; clone size: NA; CDR3 DNA: TGTGCCATCACAAACTCCGGGACAGGGGGCGCCCTGGACACTGAAGCTTTCTTT; CDR3 protein: CAITNSGTGGALDTEAFF
D gene: NA; V gene: TRBV11-2; J gene: TRBJ2-1; clone size: NA; CDR3 DNA: TGTGCCAGCAGCTTCAACAACCCGGGACTGACAGCATGGGAGCAGTTCTTC; CDR3 protein: CASSFNNPGLTAWEQFF
D gene: NA; V gene: TRBV15; J gene: TRBJ2-5; clone size: NA; CDR3 DNA: TGTGCCACCAGCAGCAGGTCAAACAAAGAGACCCAGTACTTC; CDR3 protein: CATSSRSNKETQYF
D gene: TRBD2; V gene: TRBV30; J gene: TRBJ2-7; clone size: NA; CDR3 DNA: TGTGCCTGGAGTGCGACTAGCGGGAGGGGGTACTTC; CDR3 protein: CAWSATSGRGYF
D gene: NA; V gene: TRBV7-9; J gene: TRBJ2-5; clone size: NA; CDR3 DNA: TGTGCCAGCAGCTTGCATGGGGGTCTGGAGACCCAGTACTTC; CDR3 protein: CASSLHGGLETQYF
D gene: TRBD1; V gene: TRBV30; J gene: TRBJ1-5; clone size: NA; CDR3 DNA: TGTGCCTGGAACGAACCGGGACAGGGGCTGTTTTATCAGCCCCAGCATTTT; CDR3 protein: CAWNEPGQGLFYQPQHF
D gene: TRBD2; V gene: TRBV18; J gene: TRBJ2-1; clone size: NA; CDR3 DNA: TGTGCCAGCTCACCTCCGGGACTAGCGGGAGGGCCTTTTAATGAGCAGTTCTTC; CDR3 protein: CASSPPGLAGGPFNEQFF
D gene: TRBD2; V gene: TRBV27; J gene: TRBJ2-5; clone size: NA; CDR3 DNA: TGTGCCAGCAGTACGACTAGCGGGACCTGGGAGACCCAGTACTTC; CDR3 protein: CASSTTSGTWETQYF
D gene: NA; V gene: TRBV19; J gene: TRBJ1-1; clone size: NA; CDR3 DNA: TGTGCCAGTAGTATAGTCGGTAGAGAAGCTTTCTTT; CDR3 protein: CASSIVGREAFF
D gene: TRBD2; V gene: TRBV30; J gene: TRBJ2-7; clone size: once; CDR3 DNA: TGTGCCTGGAGTCAACTCTTCGGGGGGGCCTACGAGCAGTACTTC; CDR3 protein: CAWSQLFGGAYEQYF
D gene: TRBD1; V gene: TRBV5-1; J gene: TRBJ1-5; clone size: NA; CDR3 DNA: TGCGCCAGCAGCATGACAGGGGAGGGTAATCAGCCCCAGCATTTT; CDR3 protein: CASSMTGEGNQPQHF
D gene: NA; V gene: TRBV4-1; J gene: TRBJ1-5; clone size: NA; CDR3 DNA: TGCGCCAGCAGCCAAGGGAGAAACCAGAATCAGCCCCAGCATTTT; CDR3 protein: CASSQGRNQNQPQHF
D gene: NA; V gene: TRBV5-6; J gene: TRBJ2-7; clone size: NA; CDR3 DNA: TGTGCCAGCAGCCGGGACACTGAGCAGTACTTC; CDR3 protein: CASSRDTEQYF